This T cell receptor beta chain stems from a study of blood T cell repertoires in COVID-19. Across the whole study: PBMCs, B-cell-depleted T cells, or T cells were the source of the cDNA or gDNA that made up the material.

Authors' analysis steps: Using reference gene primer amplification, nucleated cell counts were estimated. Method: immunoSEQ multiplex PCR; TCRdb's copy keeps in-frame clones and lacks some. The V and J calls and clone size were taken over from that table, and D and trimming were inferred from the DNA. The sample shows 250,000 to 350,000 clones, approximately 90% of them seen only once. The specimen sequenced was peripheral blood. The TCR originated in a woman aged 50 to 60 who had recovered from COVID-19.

CDR3 nucleotide sequence: TGCGCCAGCTCTCCGCGACAGGGCTCCTACGAGCAGTACTTC. This codes for CASSPRQGSYEQYF. The chain employs TRBV5-1 and TRBJ2-7; 7 nucleotides align to TRBD1. V was pared by 7 bases and J by 0 bases, with 7 bases of the junction left unmatched. Germline V gene sequence: CDR1 SGHRS, CDR2 YFSETQ. The length of the CDR3 is 14 residues.